The 12 T cell receptor beta chains listed next were all sequenced from one sample in a study of cytomegalovirus exposure and HLA in healthy donors. This PCR relied on a set of 60 Vbeta primers and 13 Jbeta primers. The data were produced by immunoSEQ multiplex PCR, yet TCRdb's version contains in-frame clones alone and is incomplete. Here the sample spans approximately 170,000 clones, around 78% being singletons. What was sequenced was PBMCs. The receptors come from a man in his forties or fifties in good health and CMV-seronegative.

A single count supports this clone. The V call is TRBV4-2, the J call TRBJ2-1; 7 bases are a match to TRBD1. The trim removed 3 bases at V and 0 bases at J, leaving 11 bases unmatched. The CDR3 runs to 18 residues. Germline V gives CDR1 LGHNA, CDR2 YNFKEQ. CDR3 nucleotides: TGTGCCAGCAGCCAGGGAGAGGGGGCTCTACCCTCCTACAATGAGCAGTTCTTC. As protein: CASSQGEGALPSYNEQFF.

J is TRBJ2-7 and V is TRBV29-1; perhaps TRBD1 as D (6 bases). V was clipped by 4 bases and J by 2 bases, with 12 bases between them. Germline V gene data show CDR1 as SQVTM and CDR2 as ANQGSEA. The CDR3 length is 13 residues. CDR3 DNA: TGCAGCGTTGGGGACAAATCTCCCTACGAGCAGTACTTC. This sequence encodes CSVGDKSPYEQYF.

This chain joins TRBV2 and TRBJ2-3, with 7 bases fitting TRBD1. Trimming removed 6 bases from V and 4 bases from J; junction bases left unmatched: 4. In germline, CDR1 is SNHLY, CDR2 FYNNEI. CDR3 length: 13 residues. In DNA form, the CDR3 reads TGTGCCAGCAGACACAGGGGCCCAGATACGCAGTATTTT. It codes for CASRHRGPDTQYF.

The chain recombines TRBV6-1 with TRBJ2-7, with TRBD1 matching 10 bases. The CDR3 is 13 residues long. The germline gives CDR1 MNHNS, CDR2 SASEGT. Germline trimming cut 10 bases from V and 3 bases from J; bases unmatched to any gene: 6. CDR3 sequence: CATGDRGGYEQYF. In DNA, the CDR3 is TGTGCCACGGGGGACAGGGGAGGCTACGAGCAGTACTTC.

As concerns this clone: Other DNA sequences in this specimen translate into the identical CDR3. This chain joins TRBV6-1 and TRBJ1-5; no reliable D call. The germline V gene has CDR1 MNHNS and CDR2 SASEGT. Trimming took off 3 bases at V and 2 bases at J, with 11 bases between the two ends. This CDR3 is built from 15 residues. CDR3 coding DNA: TGTGCCAGCAGTGAGGGATCGAGGGGCAATCAGCCCCAGCATTTT. Encoded protein: CASSEGSRGNQPQHF.

The V and J genes are TRBV9 and TRBJ2-1; weak D call: TRBD2 (6 bases). Trimming removed 0 bases from V and 10 bases from J, with 14 bases in between. This CDR3 is 14 amino acids long. Per the germline V gene, CDR1 is SGDLS and CDR2 is YYNGEE. DNA for the CDR3: TGTGCCAGCAGCGTAGAGGGACTGGGGGGAGAGCAGTTCTTC. Translated, it gives CASSVEGLGGEQFF.

The chain joins TRBV18 to TRBJ2-2; the D is unclear. V gave up 0 bases and J gave up 0 bases, with 2 bases separating them. Germline assignment: CDR1 KGHSH and CDR2 LQKENI. This CDR3 has 14 amino acids. CDR3 protein: CASSPPSNTGELFF. CDR3 in DNA: TGTGCCAGCTCACCACCCTCGAACACCGGGGAGCTGTTTTTT.

J is TRBJ2-1 and V is TRBV28; 10 bases align to TRBD2. Trimming cost V 3 bases and J 7 bases; bases outside gene matches: 12. The germline V gene encodes CDR1 MDHEN and CDR2 SYDVKM. The CDR3 totals 17 residues. In DNA, the CDR3 is TGTGCCAGCAGTTTTGGGCCCGGGGCTAGCGGGAGTAATGAGCAGTTCTTC. It translates to CASSFGPGASGSNEQFF.

The gene calls are TRBV9 and TRBJ2-3, with 10 bases aligning to TRBD2. V lost 4 bases and J lost 5; bases outside the gene matches: 13. Germline CDR1 is SGDLS and CDR2 is YYNGEE. The length of the CDR3 is 17 residues. The CDR3 region has the DNA TGTGCCAGCAGCCCCCAGGGGCTAGCGGGAGCTGGAGATACGCAGTATTTT. This codes for CASSPQGLAGAGDTQYF.

This chain joins TRBV28 and TRBJ2-7; possible D gene TRBD2, 6 bases. The CDR3 extends over 14 amino acids. The V end lost 3 bases, the J end lost 3 bases, and 12 bases lay between the germline ends. Germline CDR1 is MDHEN and CDR2 is SYDVKM. The CDR3, as DNA: TGTGCCAGCAGTTTTCTGTCGGAGGGCTACGAGCAGTACTTC. Its translation: CASSFLSEGYEQYF. The whole variable domain, filled in from reference TRBV28 and TRBJ2-7, reads DVKVTQSSRYLVKRTGEKVFLECVQDMDHENMFWYRQDPGLGLRLIYFSYDVKMKEKGDIPEGYSVSREKKERFSLILESASTNQTSMYLCASSFLSEGYEQYFGPGTRLTVT.

V usage is TRBV27 and J usage is TRBJ1-1, with a tentative D call TRBD1 (6 bases). V gave up 6 bases and J gave up 1 base, with 12 bases separating them. CDR3 length equals 14 residues. CDR1 is MNHEY, CDR2 SMNVEV, per germline (reference sequence). The DNA of the CDR3 is TGTGCCAGCAGCCTTCAGACAGGGAACACTGAAGCTTTCTTT. It is translated as CASSLQTGNTEAFF.

This sequence joins TRBV11-2 and TRBJ2-1, with 10 bases matching TRBD1. The CDR3 runs 15 residues. Looked up from germline, CDR1 is SGHAT and CDR2 is FQNNGV. With 4 bases clipped from V and 8 bases from J, the junction kept 8 bases outside the gene matches. The CDR3 bases are TGTGCCAGCAGCTCGCCGGGACAGGGGTTCCATGAGCAGTTCTTC. Its translation is CASSSPGQGFHEQFF.